This T cell receptor beta chain emerged from a study of regulatory T cells in long-lasting Graves disease. This clonotype was observed many times. Through Arm-PCR of CDR3 regions and iRepertoire HTBI primers, TCR beta libraries were built. In TCRdb, the multiplex PCR reads were re-called with MiXCR into one record per CDR3 protein. In the table there are about 450,000 distinct CDR3 sequences, around 13% of which are singletons. Documented time point: newly diagnosed GD, antithyroid drugs for less than 3 months. PBMC RNA was the source of the TCR library. Germline V gene data show CDR1 as WNHNN and CDR2 as SYGVQD (reference sequence). CDR3 length equals 13 residues. V dropped 6 bases and J dropped 5 bases, with 11 bases sitting between them. The sample also formed part of further work on T cells in Graves' hyperthyroidism and ophthalmopathy.

The material sequenced was peripheral blood mononuclear cells (PBMCs), taken at new diagnosis, from a patient treated with antithyroid drugs. The TCR was taken from a woman aged 50 to 60 with Graves disease. The V call is TRBV10-1, the J call TRBJ1-5; D is ambiguous. The CDR3 protein is CASSLAWDQPQHF. DNA of the CDR3: TGCGCCAGCAGCCTCGCCTGGGATCAGCCCCAGCATTTT.